The text below deals with one T cell receptor beta chain. The antigen is undetermined. This sample is drawn from a study of beta chain features in type 1 diabetes. General study findings and limits: Whether HLA type affects TCRB rearrangement stayed undetermined in the present work. Among all four CD4+ subsets, Type 1 diabetes patients had TCRB CDR3s that were moderately but significantly shorter.

In all sorted populations, purity surpassed 95%. Isolated RNA was reverse transcribed in full, so expressed TCRB transcripts were sequenced. Sequenced naive, central memory and regulatory T cell samples produced an average of about 3.57 million reads. Profiling relied on immunoSEQ multiplex PCR, and the TCRdb table lists in-frame clones only, not all of them. The sample lists about 48,000 clones; under 55% were seen once. Germline CDR1 and CDR2: SGHNT and YYREEE (reference sequence). The V gene end was trimmed by 4 bases and the J gene end by 4 bases; junction bases not matched to a gene: 5. This CDR3 has 16 residues.

The rearrangement joins TRBV5-4 to TRBJ2-1; 13 bases are a match to TRBD2. The receptor was isolated from a man aged 25-45 years with type 1 diabetes. Sequencing was carried out using Tregs from blood. The CDR3 here is CASSPPGLAGYNEQFF. The CDR3 region has the DNA TGTGCCAGCAGCCCTCCGGGACTAGCGGGATACAATGAGCAGTTCTTC.